One sample yielded the 18 T cell receptor beta chains listed below, sequenced in a study of early T cells in non-severe SARS-CoV-2 infection (dated by TCRdb to the early 2020s). Library preparation used 5' RACE. These reads were obtained on a NextSeq 500. TCRdb trimmed the raw reads at Q25, called clones with MiXCR and kept productive beta chains. CDR3 protein duplicates are merged, each entry listing the most common genes and DNA. This sample holds about 60,000 distinct CDR3 sequences; 5.6% were observed only once. The top ten clonotypes cover almost 7% of the sample. Material: whole blood. All receptors derive from an adult who was a healthcare worker with PCR-confirmed SARS-CoV-2 infection or an uninfected control (not recorded which).

This clonotype was seen many times. The rearrangement uses TRBV12-3 or TRBV12-4 and TRBJ1-1; D remains ambiguous. Trimming removed 8 bases from V and 10 bases from J, with 14 bases in between. CDR3 length equals 11 residues. The CDR3 coding sequence is TGTGCCAGCGAGAGAGGAAGTACAGCTTTCTTT. The encoded protein is CASERGSTAFF.

This clonotype was counted between two and nine times. The chain has TRBV5-4 and TRBJ1-1, with a possible D match to TRBD1 (5 bases). V was pared by 2 bases and J by 4 bases, with 9 bases between. The CDR3 extends over 13 amino acids. CDR1 and CDR2 from the germline V gene are SGHNT and YYREEE (reference sequence). The CDR3 sequence is CASSFERGTEAFF. CDR3 sequence (DNA): TGTGCCAGCAGCTTCGAAAGGGGCACTGAAGCTTTCTTT.

This clonotype was recorded at least ten times. The chain links TRBV7-8 to TRBJ1-1; D is unresolved. The V gene lost 8 bases and the J gene lost 4 bases, with 17 bases spanning the gap. Germline V gene lookup returns CDR1 SGHVS and CDR2 FQNEAQ. The CDR3 sequence is 14 residues long. CDR3 protein: CASGNTVSGTEAFF. For the CDR3, the DNA is TGTGCCAGCGGGAACACAGTGTCGGGCACTGAAGCTTTCTTT.

There are many counts of this clonotype. V and J are TRBV6-2 or TRBV6-3 and TRBJ1-1; D call uncertain. Germline V gene sequence: CDR1 MNHEY, CDR2 SVGEGT. V gave up 3 bases and J gave up 1 base, with 9 bases separating them. The CDR3 has 14 amino acids. As DNA, the CDR3 is TGTGCCAGCAGTTATGTGCAGAAGAACACTGAAGCTTTCTTT. It translates to CASSYVQKNTEAFF.

This clonotype was detected many times. The gene calls are TRBV5-4 and TRBJ2-2; D is possibly TRBD1 or TRBD2 (6 bases each). The CDR3 sequence is 15 residues long. Per the germline V gene, CDR1 is SGHNT and CDR2 is YYREEE (reference sequence). The germline V and J ends were trimmed by 1 base and 4 bases, with 11 bases remaining between them. CDR3 nucleotides: TGTGCCAGCAGCTTGTCGGGGGCGGGCACCGGGGAGCTGTTTTTT. Translating gives CASSLSGAGTGELFF. The entire variable domain, with the rest obtained from reference TRBV5-4 and TRBJ2-2, is as follows: ETGVTQSPTHLIKTRGQQVTLRCSSQSGHNTVSWYQQALGQGPQFIFQYYREEENGRGNFPPRFSGLQFPNYSSELNVNALELDDSALYLCASSLSGAGTGELFFGEGSRLTVL.

This clonotype was picked up many times. V usage is TRBV27 and J usage is TRBJ2-7; D gene unclear. The CDR3 totals 14 residues. Germline lookup yields CDR1 MNHEY and CDR2 SMNVEV (reference sequence). V dropped 4 bases and J dropped 4 bases, with 14 bases sitting between them. The CDR3 is CASSSSFSLYEQYF. CDR3 DNA: TGTGCCAGCAGTTCGAGCTTCTCTCTTTACGAGCAGTACTTC.

This sequence joins TRBV5-4 and TRBJ2-1, with no clear D. CDR3 length: 15 residues. CDR1 and CDR2 from the germline V gene are SGHNT and YYREEE (reference sequence). V gave up 0 bases and J gave up 5 bases, with 12 bases separating them. CDR3 region: CASSLGILGNNEQFF. As DNA, the CDR3 is TGTGCCAGCAGCTTGGGAATCCTGGGGAACAATGAGCAGTTCTTC.

This clonotype showed up many times. V is TRBV30 and J is TRBJ1-2, with a weak D call TRBD1 (5 bases). This CDR3 is built from 16 residues. V was pared by 4 bases and J by 4 bases, with 22 bases between. Germline loops: CDR1 GTSNPN, CDR2 SVGIG (reference sequence). The CDR3 here is CAWMITARASGYGYTF. CDR3 nucleotide sequence: TGTGCCTGGATGATAACCGCCAGGGCATCGGGCTATGGCTACACCTTC.

In its sample, this clonotype was seen many times. The chain couples TRBV12-5 to TRBJ1-5; TRBD1 aligns across 8 bases. This CDR3 comprises 16 residues. From germline, CDR1 is LGHNT and CDR2 FRNRAP. Trimming cost V 6 bases and J 0 bases; bases outside gene matches: 7. CDR3 bases: TGTGCTAGTGGCTCCGACAGGGGCTATAGCAATCAGCCCCAGCATTTT. It codes for CASGSDRGYSNQPQHF. The variable domain in full, completed from reference TRBV12-5 and TRBJ1-5, reads DARVTQTPRHKVTEMGQEVTMRCQPILGHNTVFWYRQTMMQGLELLAYFRNRAPLDDSGMPKDRFSAEMPDATLATLKIQPSEPRDSAVYFCASGSDRGYSNQPQHFGDGTRLSIL.

This clonotype was recorded many times. The chain is built from TRBV5-1 and TRBJ2-3; possibly TRBD1 for D (6 bases). CDR3 length: 15 residues. Germline V gene data show CDR1 as SGHRS and CDR2 as YFSETQ. V was cut by 0 bases and J by 0 bases, with 8 bases left in between. Here the CDR3 reads CASSLGQVSTDTQYF. CDR3 bases: TGCGCCAGCAGCTTGGGACAGGTTAGCACAGATACGCAGTATTTT. Combining the CDR3 with reference TRBV5-1 and TRBJ2-3 gives the whole variable domain KAGVTQTPRYLIKTRGQQVTLSCSPISGHRSVSWYQQTPGQGLQFLFEYFSETQRNKGNFPGRFSGRQFSNSRSEMNVSTLELGDSALYLCASSLGQVSTDTQYFGPGTRLTVL.

V gene TRBV7-8 combines with J gene TRBJ1-2, with D hard to call. Trimming left V 8 bases short and J 2 bases short, with 12 bases between. CDR1 and CDR2 from the germline V gene are SGHVS and FQNEAQ. The CDR3 runs 13 residues. CDR3 nucleotides: TGTGCCAGCCCCCTACCCCAAAACTATGGCTACACCTTC. Amino acid sequence: CASPLPQNYGYTF.

The chain recombines TRBV6-5 with TRBJ1-2; D is possibly TRBD1 (6 bases). Germline V lookup: CDR1 MNHEY, CDR2 SVGAGI. V gave up 9 bases and J gave up 0 bases, with 11 bases separating them. There are 13 residues in the CDR3. In DNA form, the CDR3 reads TGTGCCAGTCGGACAGACCCTAACTATGGCTACACCTTC. It yields the protein CASRTDPNYGYTF.

This clonotype is medium-sized. CDR3 sequence: CSVEGGGNTLHF. The CDR3 bases are TGCAGCGTTGAGGGGGGAGGGAACACCCTCCACTTT. The chain uses TRBV29-1 and TRBJ1-6, with a tentative D call TRBD1 (5 bases). V gave up 3 bases and J gave up 14 bases, with 14 bases separating them. Germline CDR1 and CDR2: SQVTM and ANQGSEA. The CDR3 covers 12 residues.

This clonotype was recorded at least ten times. The rearrangement uses TRBV4-1 and TRBJ1-5; D uncertain. Trimming left V 1 base short and J 1 base short, with 11 bases between. The CDR3 has 16 amino acids. Germline lookup yields CDR1 MGHRA and CDR2 YSYEKL. The CDR3 here is CASSQGGPRSNQPQHF. CDR3 in DNA: TGCGCCAGCAGCCAAGGGGGTCCAAGGAGCAATCAGCCCCAGCATTTT.

This clonotype was detected a few times. This chain links TRBV5-1 with TRBJ2-3; unclear D gene. The CDR3 sequence is 17 residues long. Trimming left V 0 bases short and J 7 bases short, with 21 bases between. The germline V gene has CDR1 SGHRS and CDR2 YFSETQ. CDR3 loop: CASSLAVASTWGNTQYF. The DNA of the CDR3 is TGCGCCAGCAGCTTGGCCGTCGCCTCAACTTGGGGAAATACGCAGTATTTT.

In regard to this clonotype: This may come from a read error, since a much larger clone is one base off. This chain uses TRBV7-2 with TRBJ2-2; D not certain. Germline V gene sequence: CDR1 SGHTA, CDR2 FQGNSA. The CDR3 sequence is 13 residues long. The CDR3 DNA reads TGTGCCAGCAGCCGCTCGGGCACCAGGGAGCTGTTTTTT. Protein: CASSRSGTRELFF.

Many counts were recorded for this clonotype. This chain uses TRBV3-1 with TRBJ1-4; TRBD1 might be the D (6 bases). The CDR3 consists of 15 residues. The V end lost 1 base, the J end lost 7 bases, and 13 bases lay between the germline ends. Germline CDR1 and CDR2: LGHDT and YNNKEL (reference sequence). The CDR3 loop reads CASSQVLRGAEKLFF. The CDR3 DNA reads as TGTGCCAGCAGCCAAGTCCTACGGGGGGCTGAAAAACTGTTTTTT.

About this clonotype: A much larger clone differs from this one at a single base, so this may be a read error. The V gene is TRBV29-1, the J gene TRBJ1-1; a possible D gene is TRBD1 (6 bases). V was pared by 7 bases and J by 4 bases, with 16 bases between. CDR3 size: 13 residues. Germline-derived CDR1 and CDR2 are SQVTM and ANQGSEA. The CDR3 reads CSDTGIGGTEAFF. The DNA for the CDR3 is TGCAGCGACACAGGGATTGGGGGCACTGAAGCTTTCTTT.